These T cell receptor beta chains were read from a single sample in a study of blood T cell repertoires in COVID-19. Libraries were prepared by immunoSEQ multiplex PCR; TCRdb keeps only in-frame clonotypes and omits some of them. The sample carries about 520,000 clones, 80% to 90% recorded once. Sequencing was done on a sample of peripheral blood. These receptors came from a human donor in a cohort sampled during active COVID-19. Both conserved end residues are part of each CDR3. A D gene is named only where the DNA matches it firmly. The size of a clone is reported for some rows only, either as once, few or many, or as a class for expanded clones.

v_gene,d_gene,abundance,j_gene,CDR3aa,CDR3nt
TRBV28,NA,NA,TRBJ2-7,CASSFVGHSYEQYF,TGTGCCAGCAGTTTTGTGGGGCATTCCTACGAGCAGTACTTC
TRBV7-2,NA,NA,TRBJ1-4,CASSPSGANEKLFF,TGTGCCAGCAGCCCCTCGGGGGCTAATGAAAAACTGTTTTTT
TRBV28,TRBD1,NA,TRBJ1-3,CASSLEGQGKGNTIYF,TGTGCCAGCAGTTTAGAGGGACAGGGAAAAGGAAACACCATATATTTT
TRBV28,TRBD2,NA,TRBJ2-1,CASRALSGRLDEQFF,TGTGCCAGCAGAGCACTAAGCGGGAGGCTGGATGAGCAGTTCTTC
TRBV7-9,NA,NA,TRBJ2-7,CASGGFNEQYF,TGTGCCAGCGGAGGTTTCAACGAGCAGTACTTC
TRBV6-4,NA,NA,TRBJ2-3,CASSVELGVTDTQYF,TGTGCCAGCAGCGTTGAGTTAGGGGTGACAGATACGCAGTATTTT
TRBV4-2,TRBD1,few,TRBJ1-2,CASSQDPTGLYGYTF,TGTGCCAGCAGCCAAGATCCGACAGGGCTTTATGGCTACACCTTC
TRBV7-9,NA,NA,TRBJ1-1,CASSSAPLNTEAFF,TGTGCCAGCAGCTCAGCCCCCTTGAACACTGAAGCTTTCTTT
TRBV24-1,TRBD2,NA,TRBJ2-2,CATSDRTPGGYTGELFF,TGTGCCACCAGTGACCGCACGCCGGGGGGGTACACCGGGGAGCTGTTTTTT
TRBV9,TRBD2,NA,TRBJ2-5,CASSVGVGGYQETQYF,TGTGCCAGCAGCGTAGGGGTGGGAGGGTACCAAGAGACCCAGTACTTC
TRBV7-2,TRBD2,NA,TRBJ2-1,CASSLARAGADYNEQFF,TGTGCCAGCAGCTTAGCGCGGGCGGGAGCCGATTACAATGAGCAGTTCTTC
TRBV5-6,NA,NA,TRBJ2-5,CASSPAGRRQETQYF,TGTGCCAGCAGCCCTGCAGGGAGGCGGCAAGAGACCCAGTACTTC
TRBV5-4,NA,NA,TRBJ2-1,CASRPVPNNEQFF,TGTGCCAGCAGACCAGTCCCAAACAATGAGCAGTTCTTC
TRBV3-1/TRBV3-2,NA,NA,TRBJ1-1,CASSLFGGDTEAFF,TGTGCCAGCAGCCTTTTTGGGGGCGACACTGAAGCTTTCTTT
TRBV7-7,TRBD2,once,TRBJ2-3,CASSQTSGSTDTQYF,TGTGCTAGCAGCCAGACTAGCGGTTCCACAGATACGCAGTATTTT
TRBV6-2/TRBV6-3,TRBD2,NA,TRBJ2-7,CASSQLAGPGFGQYF,TGTGCCAGCAGCCAACTAGCGGGACCCGGGTTTGGGCAGTACTTC
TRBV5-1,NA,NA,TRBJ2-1,CASRLLDYEQFF,TGCGCCAGCAGGTTACTAGACTATGAGCAGTTCTTC
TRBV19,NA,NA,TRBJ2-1,CASSIEAVNYNEQFF,TGTGCCAGTAGTATAGAGGCAGTTAATTACAATGAGCAGTTCTTC
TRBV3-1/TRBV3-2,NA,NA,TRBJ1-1,CASSQDSGLRTEAFF,TGTGCCAGCAGCCAAGACTCAGGGTTGAGGACTGAAGCTTTCTTT
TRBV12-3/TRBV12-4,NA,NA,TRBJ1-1,CASSFVLSEAFF,TGTGCCAGCAGTTTCGTCCTCTCTGAAGCTTTCTTT
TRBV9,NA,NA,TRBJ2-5,CASSPRRGGIGETQYF,TGTGCCAGCAGCCCCAGGAGGGGAGGAATAGGGGAGACCCAGTACTTC
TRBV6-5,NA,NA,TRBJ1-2,CASSYGQVYGYTF,TGTGCCAGCAGTTACGGTCAGGTCTATGGCTACACCTTC
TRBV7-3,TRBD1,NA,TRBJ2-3,CASSLNRGSDTQYF,TGTGCCAGCAGCCTAAACAGGGGCAGTGATACGCAGTATTTT
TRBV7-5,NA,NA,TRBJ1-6,CARSPTHRGPYNSPLHF,TGTGCCAGAAGCCCAACTCACAGGGGACCTTATAATTCACCCCTCCACTTT
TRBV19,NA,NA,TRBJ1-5,CASSVTGNQPQHF,TGTGCCAGTAGTGTGACAGGCAATCAGCCCCAGCATTTT
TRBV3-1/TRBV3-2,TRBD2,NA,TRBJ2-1,CASSQDPGTSGRDEQFF,TGTGCCAGCAGCCAAGATCCCGGGACTAGCGGGAGAGATGAGCAGTTCTTC
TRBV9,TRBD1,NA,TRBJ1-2,CASSETDRGISGYTF,TGTGCCAGCAGCGAGACGGACAGGGGCATTTCCGGCTACACCTTC
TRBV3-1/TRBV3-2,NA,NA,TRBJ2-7,CASSQETAPGEQYF,TGTGCCAGCAGCCAAGAAACGGCACCGGGAGAGCAGTACTTC
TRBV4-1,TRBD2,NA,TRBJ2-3,CASSQLGLARDTQYF,TGCGCCAGCAGCCAACTGGGACTAGCGAGGGATACGCAGTATTTT
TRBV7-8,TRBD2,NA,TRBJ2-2,CASSRTGLPANTGELFF,TGTGCCAGCAGCCGCACGGGACTACCCGCGAACACCGGGGAGCTGTTTTTT
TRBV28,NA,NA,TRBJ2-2,CASSFPGQTNTGELFF,TGTGCCAGCAGTTTTCCGGGACAAACGAACACCGGGGAGCTGTTTTTT
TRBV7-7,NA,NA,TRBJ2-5,CASSLLGGQETQYF,TGTGCTAGCAGCTTATTAGGGGGACAAGAGACCCAGTACTTC
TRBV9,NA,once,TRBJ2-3,CASSVDSLPDTQYF,TGTGCCAGCAGCGTAGATTCCCTCCCAGATACGCAGTATTTT
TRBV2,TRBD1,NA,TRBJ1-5,CASSGGYGNQPQHF,TGTGCCAGCTCAGGGGGGTATGGCAATCAGCCCCAGCATTTT
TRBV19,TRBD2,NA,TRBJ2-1,CASSIRPGDTSGFSYNEQFF,TGTGCCAGTAGTATACGTCCGGGGGATACTAGCGGGTTCTCCTACAATGAGCAGTTCTTC
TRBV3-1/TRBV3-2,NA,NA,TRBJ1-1,CASSQVGLGANTEAFF,TGTGCCAGCAGCCAAGTGGGCCTGGGGGCGAACACTGAAGCTTTCTTT
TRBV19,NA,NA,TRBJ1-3,CASSFDSRGNTIYF,TGTGCCAGTAGTTTCGACAGCCGTGGAAACACCATATATTTT
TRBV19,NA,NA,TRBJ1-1,CASSIATGYTEAFF,TGTGCCAGTAGTATAGCTACAGGGTACACTGAAGCTTTCTTT
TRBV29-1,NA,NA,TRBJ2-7,CSVGAGSLEQYF,TGCAGCGTTGGGGCAGGGTCGTTAGAGCAGTACTTC
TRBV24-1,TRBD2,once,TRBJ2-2,CATSDRAGTTTGELFF,TGTGCCACCAGCGATCGAGCCGGGACTACCACCGGGGAGCTGTTTTTT
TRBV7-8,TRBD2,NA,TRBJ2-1,CASSRTSPWHEQFF,TGTGCCAGCAGCCGGACTAGCCCGTGGCATGAGCAGTTCTTC
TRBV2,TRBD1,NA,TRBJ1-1,CASSRTGRVTEAFF,TGTGCCAGCAGTCGGACAGGGAGGGTCACTGAAGCTTTCTTT
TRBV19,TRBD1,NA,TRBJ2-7,CASSVRDRGYEQYF,TGTGCCAGTAGTGTCCGGGACAGGGGCTACGAGCAGTACTTC
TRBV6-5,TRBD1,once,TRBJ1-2,CASSYSGQRYTF,TGTGCCAGCAGTTACTCGGGACAGAGATACACCTTC
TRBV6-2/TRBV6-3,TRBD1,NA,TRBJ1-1,CASSYADRGPPEAFF,TGTGCCAGCAGTTACGCGGACAGGGGGCCACCTGAAGCTTTCTTT
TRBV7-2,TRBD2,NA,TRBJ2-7,CASSLAGGYSYEQYF,TGTGCCAGCAGCTTAGCGGGGGGGTACTCCTACGAGCAGTACTTC
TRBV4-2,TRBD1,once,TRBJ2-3,CASSLEYGQGGTDTQYF,TGTGCCAGCAGCCTCGAGTATGGACAGGGCGGCACAGATACGCAGTATTTT
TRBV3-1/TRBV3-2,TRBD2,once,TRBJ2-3,CASSHRFAGGTDTQYF,TGTGCCAGCAGCCACCGATTTGCGGGAGGCACAGATACGCAGTATTTT
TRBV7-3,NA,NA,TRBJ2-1,CASSLTASPYNEQFF,TGTGCCAGCAGCTTGACAGCCTCTCCCTACAATGAGCAGTTCTTC
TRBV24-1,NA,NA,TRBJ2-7,CATSDHKTGNYEQYF,TGTGCCACCAGTGACCACAAGACAGGAAACTACGAGCAGTACTTC